The clone carrying this T cell receptor (beta chain) was observed at least ten times. The data belong to a study of T cell repertoires in cytomegalovirus infection. Each CDR3 protein gets one entry after TCRdb re-called the reads with MiXCR. The sample includes fewer than 200,000 distinct CDR3 sequences, approximately 15% seen only once; the top ten take about a quarter. The V gene lost 9 bases and the J gene lost 4 bases, with 26 bases spanning the gap. The CDR3 spans 17 residues. Germline lookup yields CDR1 MNHEY and CDR2 SVGEGT. This sequence was found in a human donor in good health (CMV status not recorded). Some clones in this sample may be carry-over from other donors' samples. Material for sequencing was PBMCs. The chain uses TRBV6-2 or TRBV6-3 and TRBJ2-3; D may be TRBD2 (5 bases). In DNA form, the CDR3 reads TGTGCCAGTACGAATCGCCTAGCTCCAAGAGGCGCAGATACGCAGTATTTT. Its protein product is CASTNRLAPRGADTQYF.